In its sample, the clone carrying this TCR beta chain was seen a few times. No antigen is known for it. One entry per CDR3 protein results from TCRdb running MiXCR on the reads. Of roughly 280,000 distinct CDR3 sequences in the sample, around 15% are singletons; the top ten hold roughly 8.7%. The data were taken from a study of T cell repertoires in cytomegalovirus infection. On the study more broadly: An indication of both CMV infection and matching HLA type came from public TCR beta signatures.

Germline V gene lookup returns CDR1 SEHNR and CDR2 FQNEAQ (reference sequence). V shed 6 bases and J shed 1 base, with 15 bases lying between them. This CDR3 spans 15 amino acids. Overall study findings and caveats: CMV-specific HLA-C-restricted TCR beta clonotypes dominated the ex vivo response. Pooled public TCR beta family frequency picked out CMV carriers with the relevant HLA.

Specimen: PBMCs. The chain combines TRBV7-9 with TRBJ1-2, with D unresolved. The receptor was derived from a human donor in good health (CMV status not recorded). Some clones in this sample may be carry-over from other donors' samples. The CDR3 reads CASRLNSADNYGYTF. The CDR3 bases are TGTGCCAGCAGACTCAACAGTGCGGATAACTATGGCTACACCTTC. The variable domain in full, completed from reference TRBV7-9 and TRBJ1-2, reads DTGVSQNPRHKITKRGQNVTFRCDPISEHNRLYWYRQTLGQGPEFLTYFQNEAQLEKSRLLSDRFSAERPKGSFSTLEIQRTEQGDSAMYLCASRLNSADNYGYTFGSGTRLTVV.